A selection of T cell receptor beta chains follows, all from one sample in a study of T cell responses to AZD1222 COVID-19 vaccine. Clones were read by immunoSEQ multiplex PCR, and TCRdb kept only the in-frame ones, dropping some. The sample shows some 98,000 clones, more than 70% of them seen only once. The input for sequencing was peripheral blood, taken on day 0 of AZD1222 vaccination. The source of these receptors is an adult in good health. Both conserved end residues are trimmed from each CDR3. Fields, in order: D gene, J gene, V gene, CDR3 protein. D genes are given only for firm matches.

>TRBD1|TRBJ2-7|TRBV24-1
ATSPGQGAYEQY
>TRBD2|TRBJ2-1|TRBV29-1
SGRLAGGLSSYNEQF
>-|TRBJ1-5|TRBV7-5
ARSPPGQGTLGNQPQH
>-|TRBJ2-4|TRBV7-6
ASSPRTGNIQY
>TRBD2|TRBJ2-7|TRBV28
ASSTPGGGYYEQY
>-|TRBJ1-1|TRBV18
ASSPRITGLMPEAF
>-|TRBJ1-5|TRBV2
ASSYGRAGGGQPQH
>-|TRBJ2-5|TRBV6-5
ASSYRDAETQY
>TRBD1|TRBJ1-1|TRBV7-3
ASSYAPGQGVAEAF
>-|TRBJ2-5|TRBV11-2
ASSLDRIQETQY
>-|TRBJ1-5|TRBV6-2/TRBV6-3
ASSEGGPQH
>TRBD1|TRBJ1-2|TRBV7-6
ASSLGTGGVLGGYT
>TRBD2|TRBJ2-2|TRBV19
ASSGLAGGRSTGELF
>-|TRBJ1-6|TRBV9
ASSVGSGSPLH
>-|TRBJ2-7|TRBV7-6
ASSSKTAYEQY
>TRBD1|TRBJ2-7|TRBV9
ASSVQPARETGDDEQY
>-|TRBJ2-5|TRBV10-3
AISESSRQQETQY
>-|TRBJ1-3|TRBV2
ASTAGVGNTIY
>-|TRBJ1-1|TRBV21-1
ASTGRGTIEAF
>TRBD1|TRBJ1-2|TRBV9
ASSVGGTGLNYGYT
>TRBD2|TRBJ2-2|TRBV7-2
ASSRTSGGFSGELF
>-|TRBJ1-4|TRBV5-4
ASSLPTGRSTNEKLF
>-|TRBJ1-1|TRBV27
ASSLYRGAEAF
>-|TRBJ1-4|TRBV7-3
ASRDTPANEKLF
>TRBD1|TRBJ1-1|TRBV5-1
ASSSDGQGDAGTEAF
>-|TRBJ1-4|TRBV30
AWSSQSAEKLF
>TRBD1|TRBJ1-5|TRBV6-6
ASSSGQGGNQPQH
>-|TRBJ1-1|TRBV30
AWGVSLGNTEAF
>-|TRBJ2-7|TRBV5-4
ASSVRDTDYEQY
>TRBD1|TRBJ1-1|TRBV5-4
ASSWDSRTEAF
>-|TRBJ2-7|TRBV19
ASSDRFAYEQY
>TRBD2|TRBJ2-2|TRBV19
ASSTWDLRGGDTGELF
>TRBD1|TRBJ2-3|TRBV23-1
ASSQFLGQASDTQY
>TRBD1|TRBJ2-2|TRBV7-3
ASSITNTGAGELF
>-|TRBJ1-6|TRBV5-6
ASSLPSSYNSPLH
>TRBD1|TRBJ2-6|TRBV27
AREGQGASGANVLT
>TRBD1|TRBJ2-5|TRBV5-1
ASSLGGGQGIEETQY
>-|TRBJ1-5|TRBV21-1
ASSKDGQGAREGAPNQPQH
>-|TRBJ2-5|TRBV5-7
ASSTLGGGRETQY
>-|TRBJ2-7|TRBV28
ASSSAYEQY
>-|TRBJ1-2|TRBV19
ASSIGAGRAFYGYT
>-|TRBJ2-7|TRBV5-1
ASSWDPSSYEQY
>TRBD2|TRBJ2-2|TRBV6-2/TRBV6-3
ASSFTSGGAGELF
>TRBD1|TRBJ1-2|TRBV28
ASSPTGQRFIT
>-|TRBJ2-2|TRBV7-2
ASSPSGDTGELF
>-|TRBJ1-5|TRBV15
ATSRVLQTGQHQPQH
>-|TRBJ2-3|TRBV2
ASSGAGLDTQY
>-|TRBJ1-3|TRBV28
ASTPGGGSSSGNTIY
>TRBD1|TRBJ1-1|TRBV30
ACEPGTGVNTEAF
>-|TRBJ2-5|TRBV5-1
ASSLFSRDQY
>TRBD1|TRBJ2-1|TRBV5-4
ASRKRDRDYNEQF
>-|TRBJ1-1|TRBV5-1
ASSLVGRGETEAF
>-|TRBJ1-1|TRBV3-1/TRBV3-2
ASSQVHNAEAF
>TRBD2|TRBJ2-1|TRBV7-3
ASSLDLAGGNEQF
>-|TRBJ1-1|TRBV6-5
ASSYYRDTEAF
>-|TRBJ2-3|TRBV12-5
ASGFGSSTDTQY
>-|TRBJ2-3|TRBV19
ASSIDHSTDTQY
>-|TRBJ1-1|TRBV11-2
ASTPEQGITTEAF
>-|TRBJ2-4|TRBV12-3/TRBV12-4
ASSLARRNIQY